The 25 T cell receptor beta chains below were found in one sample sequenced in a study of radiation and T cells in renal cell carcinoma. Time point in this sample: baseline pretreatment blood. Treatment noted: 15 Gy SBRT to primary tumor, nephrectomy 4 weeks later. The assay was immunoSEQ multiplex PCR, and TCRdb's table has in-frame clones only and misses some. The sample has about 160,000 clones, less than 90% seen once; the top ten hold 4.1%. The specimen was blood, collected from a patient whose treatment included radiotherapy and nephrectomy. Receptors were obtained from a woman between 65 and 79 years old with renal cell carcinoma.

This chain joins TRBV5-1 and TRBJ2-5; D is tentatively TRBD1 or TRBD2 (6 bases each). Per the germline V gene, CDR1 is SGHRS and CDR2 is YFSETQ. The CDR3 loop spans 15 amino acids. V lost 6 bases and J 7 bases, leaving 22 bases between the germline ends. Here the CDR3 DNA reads TGCGCCAGCATCGCACAGGGCCTGGCCGGGGGGACCCAGTACTTC. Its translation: CASIAQGLAGGTQYF.

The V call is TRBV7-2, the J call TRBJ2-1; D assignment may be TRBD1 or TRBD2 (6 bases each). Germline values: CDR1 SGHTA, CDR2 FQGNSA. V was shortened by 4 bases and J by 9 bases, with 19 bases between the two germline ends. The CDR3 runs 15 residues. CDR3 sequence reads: CASSSLPSGAVEQFF. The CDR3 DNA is TGTGCCAGCAGCTCCCTCCCTTCGGGGGCGGTTGAGCAGTTCTTC.

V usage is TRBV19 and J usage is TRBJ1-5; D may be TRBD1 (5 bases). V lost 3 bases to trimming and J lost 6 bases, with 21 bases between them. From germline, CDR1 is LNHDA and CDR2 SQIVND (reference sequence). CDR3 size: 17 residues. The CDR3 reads CASSIGEGPPNVQPQHF. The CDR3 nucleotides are TGTGCCAGTAGTATTGGCGAGGGGCCGCCAAATGTTCAGCCCCAGCATTTT. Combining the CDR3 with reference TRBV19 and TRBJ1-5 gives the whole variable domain DGGITQSPKYLFRKEGQNVTLSCEQNLNHDAMYWYRQDPGQGLRLIYYSQIVNDFQKGDIAEGYSVSREKKESFPLTVTSAQKNPTAFYLCASSIGEGPPNVQPQHFGDGTRLSIL.

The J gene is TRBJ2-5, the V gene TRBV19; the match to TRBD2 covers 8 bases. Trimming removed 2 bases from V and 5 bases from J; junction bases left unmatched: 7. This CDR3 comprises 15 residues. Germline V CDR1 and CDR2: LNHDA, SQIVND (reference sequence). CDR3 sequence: CASSILAGLGETQYF. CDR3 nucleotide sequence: TGTGCCAGTAGTATACTAGCGGGCCTCGGGGAGACCCAGTACTTC.

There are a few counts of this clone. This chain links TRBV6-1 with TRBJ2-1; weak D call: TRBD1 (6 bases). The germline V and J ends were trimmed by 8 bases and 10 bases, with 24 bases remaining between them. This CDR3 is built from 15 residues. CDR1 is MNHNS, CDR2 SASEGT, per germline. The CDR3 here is CASGTGPNVPSEQFF. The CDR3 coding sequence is TGTGCCAGCGGAACAGGGCCCAACGTCCCAAGCGAGCAGTTCTTC.

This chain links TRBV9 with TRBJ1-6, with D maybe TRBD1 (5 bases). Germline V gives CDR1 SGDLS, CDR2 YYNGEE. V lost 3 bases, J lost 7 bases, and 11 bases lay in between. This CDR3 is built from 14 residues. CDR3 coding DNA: TGTGCCAGCAGCGCCCGGGGGGGGAATTCACCCCTCCACTTT. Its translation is CASSARGGNSPLHF.

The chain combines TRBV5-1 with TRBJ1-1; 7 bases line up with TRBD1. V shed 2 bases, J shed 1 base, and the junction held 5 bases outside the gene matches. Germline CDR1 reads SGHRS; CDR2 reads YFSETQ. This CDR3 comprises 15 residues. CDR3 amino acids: CASSLRQGKNTEAFF. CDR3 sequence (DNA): TGCGCCAGCAGCTTACGACAGGGCAAGAACACTGAAGCTTTCTTT.

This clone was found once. This CDR3 is CASSLLQGRNEQYF. CDR3 in DNA: TGTGCCAGCAGTTTACTACAGGGGAGGAACGAGCAGTACTTC. The chain combines TRBV27 with TRBJ2-7; tentatively, D is TRBD1 (7 bases). CDR1 is MNHEY and CDR2 is SMNVEV in the germline V gene (reference sequence). Deletions cut 2 bases from V and 5 bases from J, with 13 bases between. The CDR3 is made up of 14 amino acids.

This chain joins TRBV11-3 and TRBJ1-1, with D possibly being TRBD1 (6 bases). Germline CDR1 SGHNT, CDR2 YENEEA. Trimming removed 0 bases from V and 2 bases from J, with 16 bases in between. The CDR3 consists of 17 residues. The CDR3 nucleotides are TGTGCCAGCAGCTTAGATATAAGGGCAGGGGCAAACACTGAAGCTTTCTTT. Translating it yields CASSLDIRAGANTEAFF.

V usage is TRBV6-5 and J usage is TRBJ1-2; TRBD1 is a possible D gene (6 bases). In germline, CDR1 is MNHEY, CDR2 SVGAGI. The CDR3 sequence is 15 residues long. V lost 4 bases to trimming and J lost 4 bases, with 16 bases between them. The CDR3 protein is CASSSLSGGSYGYTF. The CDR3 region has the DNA TGTGCCAGCAGTTCCCTCTCGGGGGGCAGCTATGGCTACACCTTC.

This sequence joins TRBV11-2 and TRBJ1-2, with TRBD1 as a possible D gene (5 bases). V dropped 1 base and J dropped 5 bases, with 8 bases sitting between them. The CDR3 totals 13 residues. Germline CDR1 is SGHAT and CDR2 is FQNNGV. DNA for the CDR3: TGTGCCAGCAGCTTAGGACAGAGATATGGCTACACCTTC. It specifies CASSLGQRYGYTF.

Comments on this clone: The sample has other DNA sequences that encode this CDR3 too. The CDR3 DNA is TGCGCCAGCAGCTTGGCCAGCTACAATGAGCAGTTCTTC. As protein: CASSLASYNEQFF. This sequence joins TRBV5-1 and TRBJ2-1; D is undetermined. V lost 0 bases to trimming and J lost 3 bases, with 4 bases between them. Germline CDR1 is SGHRS and CDR2 is YFSETQ. The CDR3 has 13 amino acids.

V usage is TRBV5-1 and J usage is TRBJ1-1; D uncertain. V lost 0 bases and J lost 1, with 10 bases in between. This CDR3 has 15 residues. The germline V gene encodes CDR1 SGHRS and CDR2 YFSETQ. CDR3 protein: CASSLGAVSNTEAFF. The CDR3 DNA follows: TGCGCCAGCAGCTTGGGGGCCGTGTCGAACACTGAAGCTTTCTTT.

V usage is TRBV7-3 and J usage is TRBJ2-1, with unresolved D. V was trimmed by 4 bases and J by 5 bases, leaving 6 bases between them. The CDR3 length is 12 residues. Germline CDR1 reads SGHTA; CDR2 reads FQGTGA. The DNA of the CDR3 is TGTGCCAGCAGCTCACGGGACAATGAGCAGTTCTTC. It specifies CASSSRDNEQFF.

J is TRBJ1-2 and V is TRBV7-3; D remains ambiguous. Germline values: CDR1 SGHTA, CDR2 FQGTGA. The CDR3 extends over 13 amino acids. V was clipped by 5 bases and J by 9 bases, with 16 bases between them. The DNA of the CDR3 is TGTGCCAGCAGCCCAAGTCGGTCTATTAGCTACACCTTC. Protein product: CASSPSRSISYTF.

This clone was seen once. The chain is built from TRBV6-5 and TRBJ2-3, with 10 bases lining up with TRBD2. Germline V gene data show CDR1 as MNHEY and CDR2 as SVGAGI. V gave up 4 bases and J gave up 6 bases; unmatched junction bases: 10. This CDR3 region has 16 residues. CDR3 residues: CASSSWSSGGKDTQYF. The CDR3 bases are TGTGCCAGCAGTTCCTGGAGTAGCGGGGGGAAGGATACGCAGTATTTT.

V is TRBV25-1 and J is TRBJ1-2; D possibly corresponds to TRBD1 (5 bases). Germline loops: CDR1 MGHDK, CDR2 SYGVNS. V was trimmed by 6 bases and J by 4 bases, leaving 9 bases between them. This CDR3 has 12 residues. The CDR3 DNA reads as TGTGCCAGCAGCCCTACAGGCTATGGCTACACCTTC. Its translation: CASSPTGYGYTF.

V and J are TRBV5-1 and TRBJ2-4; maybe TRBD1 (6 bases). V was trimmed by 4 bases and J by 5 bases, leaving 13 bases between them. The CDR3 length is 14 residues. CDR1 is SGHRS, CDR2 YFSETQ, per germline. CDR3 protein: CASSPQGGENIQYF. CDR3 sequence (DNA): TGCGCCAGCAGCCCACAGGGTGGGGAAAACATTCAGTACTTC.

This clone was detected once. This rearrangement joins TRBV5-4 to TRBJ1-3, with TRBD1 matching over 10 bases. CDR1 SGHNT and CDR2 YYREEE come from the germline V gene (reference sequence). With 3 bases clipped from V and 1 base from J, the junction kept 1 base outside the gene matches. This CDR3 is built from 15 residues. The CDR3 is CASSWDRGSGNTIYF. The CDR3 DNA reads TGTGCCAGCAGCTGGGACAGGGGTTCTGGAAACACCATATATTTT.

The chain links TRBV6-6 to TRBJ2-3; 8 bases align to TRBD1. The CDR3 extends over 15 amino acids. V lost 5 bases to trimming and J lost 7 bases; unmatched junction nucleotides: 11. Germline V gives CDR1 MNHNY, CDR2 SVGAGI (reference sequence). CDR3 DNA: TGTGCCAGCAGTCGCAGCCAGGGGGCGCGGTATACGCAGTATTTT. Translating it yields CASSRSQGARYTQYF.

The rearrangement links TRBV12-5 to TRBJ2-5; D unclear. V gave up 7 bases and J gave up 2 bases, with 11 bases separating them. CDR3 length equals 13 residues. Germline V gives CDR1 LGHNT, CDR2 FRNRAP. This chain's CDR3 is CASAPQLQETQYF. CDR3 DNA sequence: TGTGCTAGTGCCCCCCAGTTACAAGAGACCCAGTACTTC.

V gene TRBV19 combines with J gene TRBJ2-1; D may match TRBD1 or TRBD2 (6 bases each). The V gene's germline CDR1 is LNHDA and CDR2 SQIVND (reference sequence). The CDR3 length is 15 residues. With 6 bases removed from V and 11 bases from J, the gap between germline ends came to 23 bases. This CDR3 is CASRGLGTEGVKQFF. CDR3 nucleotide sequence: TGTGCCAGTAGAGGGTTGGGGACTGAGGGGGTTAAGCAGTTCTTC.

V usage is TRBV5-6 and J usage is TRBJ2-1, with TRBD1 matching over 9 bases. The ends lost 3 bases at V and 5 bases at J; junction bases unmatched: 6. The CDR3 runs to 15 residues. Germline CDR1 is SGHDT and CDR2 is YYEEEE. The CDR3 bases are TGTGCCAGCAGCTACCCCGGGACAGGGAACAATGAGCAGTTCTTC. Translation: CASSYPGTGNNEQFF.

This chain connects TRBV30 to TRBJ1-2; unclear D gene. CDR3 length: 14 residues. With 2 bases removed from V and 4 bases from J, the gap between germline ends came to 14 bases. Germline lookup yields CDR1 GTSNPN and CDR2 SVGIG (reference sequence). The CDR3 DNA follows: TGTGCCTGGAGTTTATCCAGACTGATCTATGGCTACACCTTC. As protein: CAWSLSRLIYGYTF.

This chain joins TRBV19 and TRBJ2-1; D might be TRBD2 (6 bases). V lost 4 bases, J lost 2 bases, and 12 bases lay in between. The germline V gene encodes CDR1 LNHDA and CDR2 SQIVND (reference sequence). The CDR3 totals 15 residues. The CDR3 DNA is TGTGCCAGTAGTAAAGGAGGGGCGGCCTACAATGAGCAGTTCTTC. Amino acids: CASSKGGAAYNEQFF.